This TCR beta chain comes out of a study of blood T cells in healthy people across ages. Primed by a sample-barcoded 5' primer and a J-beta primer mix, a second PCR proceeded for about 6 to 11 cycles. A tag from a template-switch adaptor with 12 random nucleotides marked each cDNA molecule. One entry per CDR3 protein results from TCRdb running MiXCR on the 5' RACE reads. The sample has fewer than 2,000,000 distinct CDR3 sequences, 35% to 50% seen once. Study outcomes and limitations: A strong correlation was found between TCR beta diversity and the percentage of naive T cells.

With 5 bases removed from V and 3 bases from J, the gap between germline ends came to 16 bases. The CDR3 runs 15 residues. Germline lookup yields CDR1 LNHNV and CDR2 YYDKDF (reference sequence). Sample donors were healthy Caucasian individuals that came from Russia, aged roughly 6 to 95. Per-sample PBMC isolation yielded at least 6.5 million cells. About this clonotype itself: Its antigen remains unidentified.

Sequencing was carried out using blood. This TCR was recovered from a human donor in good health. The V and J genes are TRBV15 and TRBJ2-5; TRBD2 is a possible D gene (6 bases). The CDR3 protein is CATSLGGLFKETQYF. DNA of the CDR3: TGTGCCACCAGCCTAGGAGGGCTATTCAAAGAGACCCAGTACTTC.